This T cell receptor beta chain is from a study of blood T cell repertoires in COVID-19. In the study overall: PBMCs, B-cell-depleted T cells, or T cells provided the cDNA or gDNA that made up the material.

CDR3 length: 14 amino acids. With V trimmed by 4 bases and J by 5 bases, 2 bases remained unmatched. Germline CDR1 reads SGDLS; CDR2 reads YYNGEE. Here immunoSEQ multiplex PCR was the method, and the copy in TCRdb shows in-frame clones only, minus some. The sample includes over 60,000 clones, roughly 88% seen only once; the top ten take around 2.8%. The specimen was peripheral blood. This TCR was recovered from a man in his 70s with active or convalescent COVID-19. The chain has TRBV9 and TRBJ1-4; TRBD1 aligns across 10 bases. In DNA, the CDR3 is TGTGCCAGCAGCAGGACAGGGGGAAATGAAAAACTGTTTTTT. This translates into CASSRTGGNEKLFF.